The 30 T cell receptor beta chains listed next were all sequenced from one sample in a study of shared clonotypes between healthy human individuals. Sequencing used immunoSEQ multiplex PCR; TCRdb keeps in-frame clones, though not all of them. The table lists roughly 2.2 million clones, 80% to 95% of them singletons. What was sequenced was naive CD4+ T cells from PBMCs. As for subset: CD45RA+ positively selected. Receptors originate from a man between 18 and 29 years old in good health. Some clones in this sample may be carry-over from other donors' samples.

As concerns this clone: Additional DNA sequences in this sample encode the identical CDR3. The V gene is TRBV30, the J gene TRBJ2-5; D is uncertain. Trimming took 3 bases from V and 5 from J, leaving 4 bases between them. Germline CDR1 GTSNPN, CDR2 SVGIG (reference sequence). The CDR3 sequence is 10 residues long. The chain's CDR3 is CAWSGETQYF. The CDR3 DNA reads TGTGCCTGGAGCGGTGAGACCCAGTACTTC.

The chain employs TRBV9 and TRBJ2-2, with D possibly TRBD2 on 6 matching bases. CDR1 and CDR2 (germline): SGDLS, YYNGEE. The CDR3 consists of 15 residues. Trimming stripped 4 bases from V and 5 bases from J, with 15 bases between. The CDR3 DNA sequence: TGTGCCAGCAGCATGGCGGGGTCAGGAACCGGGGAGCTGTTTTTT. Amino acid sequence: CASSMAGSGTGELFF.

The rearrangement uses TRBV6-5 and TRBJ2-4; 8 nucleotides agree with TRBD2. The CDR3 loop spans 15 amino acids. CDR1 is MNHEY, CDR2 SVGAGI, per germline. Germline trimming cut 4 bases from V and 3 bases from J; bases unmatched to any gene: 5. The CDR3 DNA reads TGTGCCAGCAGTTCCGACAGCGGGGGCAAAAACATTCAGTACTTC. This gives the protein CASSSDSGGKNIQYF.

The CDR3 DNA reads as TGCGCCAGCAGTGAGTCAGTGACAGGGCAGTACTTC. This translates into CASSESVTGQYF. The chain uses TRBV10-1 and TRBJ2-7; D is perhaps TRBD1 (6 bases). V lost 0 bases and J lost 9, with 9 bases in between. This CDR3 has 12 amino acids. Per germline, CDR1 WNHNN and CDR2 SYGVQD (reference sequence).

The V and J genes are TRBV9 and TRBJ2-1; 10 positions agree with TRBD1. V trimming: 4 bases; J trimming: 0 bases; junction bases outside the gene matches: 10. This CDR3 comprises 18 residues. Germline V gene lookup returns CDR1 SGDLS and CDR2 YYNGEE. CDR3 DNA: TGTGCCAGCAGCTCAAACCCAAGACAGGGGGCCTCCTACAATGAGCAGTTCTTC. Protein product: CASSSNPRQGASYNEQFF.

On this clone itself: The sample carries other DNA sequences with the same CDR3. The V and J genes are TRBV6-6 and TRBJ1-4; D is undetermined. The V end was cut by 0 bases, the J end by 2 bases, with 10 bases between. The CDR3 has 16 residues. Germline lookup yields CDR1 MNHNY and CDR2 SVGAGI (reference sequence). CDR3 region: CASSYSKAATNEKLFF. In DNA form, the CDR3 reads TGTGCCAGCAGTTACTCGAAGGCCGCCACTAATGAAAAACTGTTTTTT.

This chain uses TRBV6-4 with TRBJ2-7; TRBD2 agrees at 11 bases. The V and J ends lost 2 bases and 3 bases, in that order; junction bases with no gene match: 6. CDR1 MRHNA and CDR2 SNTAGT come from the germline V gene. This CDR3 is 16 amino acids long. The CDR3 bases are TGTGCCAGCAGTGACACCCAGGGACTAGCGGACTACGAGCAGTACTTC. Encoded protein: CASSDTQGLADYEQYF.

The J gene is TRBJ1-2, the V gene TRBV28; TRBD1 might be the D (6 bases). Germline CDR1 reads MDHEN; CDR2 reads SYDVKM. There are 15 residues in the CDR3. Trimming took off 6 bases at V and 3 bases at J, with 17 bases between the two ends. CDR3 region: CASRGTYQRDYGYTF. The CDR3 coding sequence is TGTGCCAGCAGAGGGACATATCAGAGGGACTATGGCTACACCTTC.

This chain connects TRBV6-6 to TRBJ1-1; tentative D call: TRBD1 (5 bases). The CDR3 loop spans 15 amino acids. V lost 5 bases to trimming and J lost 2 bases, with 15 bases between them. The germline CDR1 and CDR2 sequences are MNHNY and SVGAGI (reference sequence). The CDR3 here is CASSRHGTENTEAFF. The CDR3 coding sequence is TGTGCCAGCAGTCGCCACGGGACGGAAAACACTGAAGCTTTCTTT.

The chain combines TRBV7-3 with TRBJ2-3, with 7 bases matching TRBD1. There are 14 residues in the CDR3. The V segment lost 8 bases and the J segment 2 bases; nucleotides outside the gene matches: 7. Germline V CDR1 and CDR2: SGHTA, FQGTGA. The CDR3, as DNA: TGTGCCAGCTCCAGGGACAGCTTCACAGATACGCAGTATTTT. It codes for CASSRDSFTDTQYF.

The chain combines TRBV6-6 with TRBJ2-2; tentatively, D is TRBD1 or TRBD2 (6 bases each). Germline CDR1 and CDR2: MNHNY and SVGAGI (reference sequence). V was trimmed by 7 bases and J by 6 bases, leaving 18 bases between them. The length of the CDR3 is 15 residues. In DNA form, the CDR3 reads TGTGCCAGCAAGGGATGGGGGGCTCGTTCCGGGGAGCTGTTTTTT. As protein: CASKGWGARSGELFF.

The gene calls are TRBV6-1 and TRBJ1-3, with unresolved D. The V and J ends lost 8 bases and 5 bases respectively, with 10 bases between them. CDR1 MNHNS and CDR2 SASEGT come from the germline V gene. This CDR3 region has 12 residues. The CDR3 reads CASVTGRNTIYF. For the CDR3, the DNA is TGTGCCAGCGTCACCGGAAGAAACACCATATATTTT.

The chain joins TRBV5-8 to TRBJ1-3; maybe TRBD1 (5 bases). The V end lost 6 bases, the J end lost 2 bases, and 9 bases lay between the germline ends. The CDR3 loop spans 13 amino acids. CDR1 and CDR2 (germline): SGHTS, YDEGEE. CDR3 protein: CASNRGAGNTIYF. The CDR3 region has the DNA TGTGCCAGCAACCGGGGCGCTGGAAACACCATATATTTT.

The rearrangement joins TRBV5-1 to TRBJ2-1, with 8 bases aligning to TRBD2. The CDR3 loop spans 15 amino acids. From germline, CDR1 is SGHRS and CDR2 YFSETQ. J was trimmed by 1 base and V by 7 bases; bases with no gene match: 7. In nucleotides, the CDR3 is TGCGCCAGCTCTGAGCGGGAGAGGTCCTACAATGAGCAGTTCTTC. It is translated as CASSERERSYNEQFF.

This chain joins TRBV30 and TRBJ1-5; D not certain. V was trimmed by 2 bases and J by 2 bases, leaving 13 bases between them. Germline CDR1 reads GTSNPN; CDR2 reads SVGIG (reference sequence). The CDR3 has 15 amino acids. The CDR3 DNA follows: TGTGCCTGGAGTTTTAGCGGTTGGGGCAATCAGCCCCAGCATTTT. Protein: CAWSFSGWGNQPQHF.

About this clone itself: Other DNA sequences in this sample translate to the same CDR3. The rearrangement joins TRBV27 to TRBJ2-7; 7 nucleotides line up with TRBD1. This CDR3 contains 12 residues. The junction had 0 bases not matched to a gene; V was cut back by 6 bases and J by 1 base. Germline V gene sequence: CDR1 MNHEY, CDR2 SMNVEV (reference sequence). The chain's CDR3 is CASRTGSYEQYF. The CDR3 DNA reads as TGTGCCAGCAGGACAGGGTCCTACGAGCAGTACTTC.

The rearrangement joins TRBV6-1 to TRBJ2-1; D unresolved. The CDR3 runs 12 residues. Germline CDR1 reads MNHNS; CDR2 reads SASEGT. V was shortened by 4 bases and J by 7 bases, with 8 bases between the two germline ends. The CDR3 nucleotides are TGTGCCAGCAGTGTATACGGTAATGAGCAGTTCTTC. Encoded protein: CASSVYGNEQFF.

The CDR3 spells CASSLAELSGAKQYF. The CDR3 DNA reads TGTGCCAGCAGCTTGGCCGAATTAAGTGGGGCAAAACAGTACTTC. The gene calls are TRBV5-4 and TRBJ2-5, with D tentatively TRBD1 (5 bases). The CDR3 has 15 amino acids. Trimming left V 0 bases short and J 11 bases short, with 20 bases between. Germline V gene sequence: CDR1 SGHNT, CDR2 YYREEE (reference sequence).

V gene TRBV7-2 combines with J gene TRBJ2-7; TRBD2 matches 10 bases. Germline CDR1 SGHTA, CDR2 FQGNSA. The CDR3 runs 16 residues. Trimming removed 5 bases from V and 0 bases from J; junction bases left unmatched: 7. CDR3 DNA: TGTGCCAGCAGCCCCCATGCTAGCGGGAGCTCCTACGAGCAGTACTTC. Translated: CASSPHASGSSYEQYF.

The CDR3 bases are TGTGCCAGCAGCACAGGGATTTTGTATGGCTACACCTTC. Encoded protein: CASSTGILYGYTF. The rearrangement links TRBV28 to TRBJ1-2, with TRBD1 as a possible D gene (6 bases). The CDR3 totals 13 residues. V dropped 6 bases and J dropped 5 bases, with 13 bases sitting between them. The germline gives CDR1 MDHEN, CDR2 SYDVKM.

This clone was detected once. The rearrangement uses TRBV10-2 and TRBJ2-1; 10 bases are shared with TRBD1. With V trimmed by 0 bases and J by 9 bases, 5 bases remained unmatched. CDR3 length equals 15 residues. Germline V lookup: CDR1 WSHSY, CDR2 SAAADI. The CDR3 reads CASSESGQGRGEQFF. CDR3 DNA: TGCGCCAGCAGTGAGTCGGGACAGGGGCGGGGTGAGCAGTTCTTC.

This rearrangement joins TRBV6-6 to TRBJ2-3; D is uncertain. The germline V and J ends were trimmed by 5 bases and 5 bases, with 17 bases remaining between them. CDR3 size: 15 residues. From germline, CDR1 is MNHNY and CDR2 SVGAGI (reference sequence). The CDR3 loop reads CASSPPGPWVDTQYF. In DNA, the CDR3 is TGTGCCAGCAGTCCCCCGGGCCCCTGGGTAGATACGCAGTATTTT.

The chain combines TRBV6-1 with TRBJ2-3, with D maybe TRBD1 (6 bases). The V and J ends lost 6 bases and 5 bases respectively, with 15 bases between them. Germline V gives CDR1 MNHNS, CDR2 SASEGT. The CDR3 length is 14 residues. The CDR3: CASRSLGAQDTQYF. The DNA for the CDR3 is TGTGCCAGCAGGTCCTTGGGGGCCCAAGATACGCAGTATTTT.

The rearrangement links TRBV4-1 to TRBJ1-1, with 9 nucleotides matching TRBD1. The CDR3 totals 16 residues. J gave up 1 base and V 6 bases, and 9 bases lay outside the gene matches. Germline CDR1 and CDR2: MGHRA and YSYEKL. This CDR3 reads CASRPGQGRSNTEAFF. The DNA for the CDR3 is TGCGCCAGCAGGCCTGGACAGGGGAGATCGAACACTGAAGCTTTCTTT.

The V call is TRBV25-1, the J call TRBJ2-5; D is tentatively TRBD1 or TRBD2 (5 bases each). The germline V and J ends were trimmed by 8 bases and 0 bases, with 13 bases remaining between them. Germline V gene sequence: CDR1 MGHDK, CDR2 SYGVNS. This CDR3 region has 14 residues. The CDR3 spells CASSGSGNQETQYF. DNA of the CDR3: TGTGCCAGCTCAGGGAGCGGAAACCAAGAGACCCAGTACTTC.

This chain joins TRBV5-1 and TRBJ1-1; tentative D call: TRBD1 (5 bases). This CDR3 has 14 amino acids. V lost 4 bases to trimming and J lost 3 bases, with 13 bases between them. Germline V lookup: CDR1 SGHRS, CDR2 YFSETQ. This CDR3 reads CASSPPGGYTEAFF. The CDR3 DNA is TGCGCCAGCAGCCCCCCGGGGGGGTACACTGAAGCTTTCTTT.

The CDR3 DNA reads TGTGCCAGCAGTCTAGCGGGAACAGATACGCAGTATTTT. This codes for CASSLAGTDTQYF. This chain connects TRBV6-4 to TRBJ2-3, with 9 positions matching TRBD2. V lost 5 bases to trimming and J lost 3 bases; unmatched junction nucleotides: 0. The CDR3 length is 13 residues. Germline CDR1 MRHNA, CDR2 SNTAGT.

The rearrangement links TRBV2 to TRBJ1-5, with D tentatively TRBD1 (5 bases). Germline CDR1 reads SNHLY; CDR2 reads FYNNEI. Trimming took off 5 bases at V and 6 bases at J, with 14 bases between the two ends. This CDR3 comprises 14 residues. CDR3 loop: CASSIGGGRQPQHF. The CDR3 DNA reads TGTGCCAGCAGTATCGGGGGAGGGCGTCAGCCCCAGCATTTT. The entire variable domain, with the rest obtained from reference TRBV2 and TRBJ1-5, is as follows: EPEVTQTPSHQVTQMGQEVILRCVPISNHLYFYWYRQILGQKVEFLVSFYNNEISEKSEIFDDQFSVERPDGSNFTLKIRSTKLEDSAMYFCASSIGGGRQPQHFGDGTRLSIL.

This sequence joins TRBV7-9 and TRBJ2-5; D may be TRBD1 (6 bases). The CDR3 loop spans 15 amino acids. The germline CDR1 and CDR2 sequences are SEHNR and FQNEAQ (reference sequence). Between the trimmed V and J ends, which lost 1 base and 1 base, there was a span of 10 bases. The CDR3 DNA follows: TGTGCCAGCAGCTTAGGGGGGACAATCCAAGAGACCCAGTACTTC. It translates to CASSLGGTIQETQYF.

The V and J genes are TRBV15 and TRBJ1-4; the D is unclear. The ends were cut back, 7 bases at V and 3 bases at J, with 9 bases in the middle. Germline lookup yields CDR1 LNHNV and CDR2 YYDKDF (reference sequence). The CDR3 contains 13 residues. In DNA form, the CDR3 reads TGTGCCACCACTCGCGGGGCTAATGAAAAACTGTTTTTT. The encoded protein is CATTRGANEKLFF. The full variable domain, rest sourced from reference TRBV15 and TRBJ1-4, is DAMVIQNPRYQVTQFGKPVTLSCSQTLNHNVMYWYQQKSSQAPKLLFHYYDKDFNNEADTPDNFQSRRPNTSFCFLDIRSPGLGDTAMYLCATTRGANEKLFFGSGTQLSVL.